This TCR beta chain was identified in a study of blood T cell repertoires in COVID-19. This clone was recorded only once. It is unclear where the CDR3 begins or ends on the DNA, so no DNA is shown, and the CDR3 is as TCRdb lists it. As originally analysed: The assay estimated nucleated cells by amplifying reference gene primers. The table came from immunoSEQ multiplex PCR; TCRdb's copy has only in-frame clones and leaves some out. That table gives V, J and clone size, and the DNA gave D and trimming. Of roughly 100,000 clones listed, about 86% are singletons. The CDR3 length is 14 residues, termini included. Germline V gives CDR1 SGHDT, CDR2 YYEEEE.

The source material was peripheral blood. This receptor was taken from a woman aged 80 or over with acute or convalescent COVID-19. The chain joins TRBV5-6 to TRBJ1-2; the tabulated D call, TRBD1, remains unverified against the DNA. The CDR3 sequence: CASSFGTGAGGHTF.